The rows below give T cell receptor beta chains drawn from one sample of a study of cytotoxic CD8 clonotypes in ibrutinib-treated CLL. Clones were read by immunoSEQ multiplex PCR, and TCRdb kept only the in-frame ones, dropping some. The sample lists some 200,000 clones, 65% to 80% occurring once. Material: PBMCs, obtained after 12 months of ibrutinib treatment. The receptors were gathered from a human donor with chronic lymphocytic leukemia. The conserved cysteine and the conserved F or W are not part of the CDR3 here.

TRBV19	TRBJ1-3	ASLGWDSGNTIY
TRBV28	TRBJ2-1	ASSSYRGNYNEQF
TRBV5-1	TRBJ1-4	ASSFGTNEKLF
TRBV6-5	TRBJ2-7	ASSSPGTWRYEQY
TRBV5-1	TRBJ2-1	ASSTTGGNEQF
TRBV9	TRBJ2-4	ASSVESGTVGNIQY
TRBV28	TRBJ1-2	ASRAGTVYGYT
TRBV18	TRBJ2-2	ASSWTRNTGELF
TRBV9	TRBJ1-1	ASSGFETEAF
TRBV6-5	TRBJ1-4	ASSSAHNEKLF
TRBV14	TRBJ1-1	ASSQDTNTEAF
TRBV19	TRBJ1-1	ASSIDEGLNTEAF
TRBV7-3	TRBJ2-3	ASSLGLADTDTQY
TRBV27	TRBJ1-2	ASSLFGGQGYYGYT
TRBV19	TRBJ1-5	ASSSDRDPKGNQPQH
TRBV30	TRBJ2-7	AWTPPSSYEQY
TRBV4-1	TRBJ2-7	ASSQGVNSYEQY
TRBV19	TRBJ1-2	ASSFGQGRGYT
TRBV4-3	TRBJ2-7	ASSRDWWRVDEQY
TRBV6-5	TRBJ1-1	ASGDAEAF
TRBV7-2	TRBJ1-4	ASSLGQANEKLF
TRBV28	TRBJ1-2	ASRLGVVGHGYT
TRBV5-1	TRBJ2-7	ASSPTSGGTAGNEQY
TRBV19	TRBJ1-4	ASRRASNEKLF
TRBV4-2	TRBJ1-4	ASSQDLSVKEKLF
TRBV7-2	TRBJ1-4	ASSPRTATNEKLF
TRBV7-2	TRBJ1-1	ASSQVAGRTEAF
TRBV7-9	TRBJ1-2	ASSPRDRVDYGYT
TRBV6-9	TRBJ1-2	ARVWGDENYGYT
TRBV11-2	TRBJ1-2	ASSPQTGNYGYT
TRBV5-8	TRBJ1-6	ASRHRQVSYNSPLH
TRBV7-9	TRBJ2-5	ASSVGGETQY
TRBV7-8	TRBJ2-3	ASSGGIGVRGDTQY
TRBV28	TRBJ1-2	ASSSRRGVEMIYGYT
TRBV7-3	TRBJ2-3	ASSLTPPGRNSDTQY
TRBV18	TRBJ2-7	ASSPLEGYEQY
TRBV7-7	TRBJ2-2	ASSLGTPNTGELF
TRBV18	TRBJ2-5	ASSPTGQDGETQY
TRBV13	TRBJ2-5	ASSLGLQRETQY
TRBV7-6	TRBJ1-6	ASSQVMNYNSPLH
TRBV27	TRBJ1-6	ASQDRYNSPLH
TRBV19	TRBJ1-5	ASTDRSNQPQH
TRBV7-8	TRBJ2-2	ASSLARMPILRGTGELF
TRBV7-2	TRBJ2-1	ASSAPRGNNEQF
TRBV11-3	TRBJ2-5	ASSLGSPYQETQY
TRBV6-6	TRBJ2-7	ASSSTGNEQY
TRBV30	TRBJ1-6	AWRSLGPLH
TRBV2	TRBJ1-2	ASSENRGFYGYT
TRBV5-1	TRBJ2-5	ASSSALLGGKETQY
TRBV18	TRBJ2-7	ASSPQEYEQY
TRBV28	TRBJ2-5	ASGQGGLETQY
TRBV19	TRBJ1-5	ASSIGQGSNQPQH
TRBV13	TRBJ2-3	ASSRRPGAVADTQY
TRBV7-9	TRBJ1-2	ASSSQGLA
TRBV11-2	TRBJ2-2	ASSDNRGTRNTGELF
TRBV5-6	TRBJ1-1	ASSYRDGEAF
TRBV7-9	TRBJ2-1	ASSLALGTGEQF